This TCR beta chain derives from a study of T cell repertoires in cytomegalovirus infection. A note on this clonotype: Its antigen is unknown.

TCRdb reprocessed the reads with MiXCR, giving one entry per CDR3 protein. This sample has approximately 990,000 distinct CDR3 sequences; around 32% occur once, and the top ten carry over 10%. CDR3 length: 17 residues. Germline V gene sequence: CDR1 LGHNA, CDR2 YSLEER. V was pared by 4 bases and J by 5 bases, with 18 bases between. The specimen was cultured CD8+ T cells from PBMCs, collected from culture after CMV antigen stimulation. The TCR comes from a human donor in good health (CMV status not recorded). Some clones in this sample may be carry-over from other donors' samples. V gene TRBV4-3 combines with J gene TRBJ1-6; the D gene is possibly TRBD1 (6 bases). The CDR3 coding sequence is TGCGCCAGCAGCCCAGCGGGGGGCACAACTCATAATTCACCCCTCCACTTT. Amino acids: CASSPAGGTTHNSPLHF.